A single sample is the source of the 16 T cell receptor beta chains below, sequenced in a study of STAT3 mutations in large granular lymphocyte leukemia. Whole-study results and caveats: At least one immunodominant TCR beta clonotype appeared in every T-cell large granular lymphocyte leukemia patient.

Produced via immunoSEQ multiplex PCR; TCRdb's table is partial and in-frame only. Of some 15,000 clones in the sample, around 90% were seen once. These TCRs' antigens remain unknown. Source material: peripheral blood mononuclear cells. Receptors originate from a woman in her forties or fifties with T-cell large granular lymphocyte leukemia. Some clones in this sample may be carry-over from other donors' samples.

CDR3 sequence (DNA): TGCGCCAGCAGCCAAGTAACCGGATCCTACGAGCAGTACTTC. Amino acids: CASSQVTGSYEQYF. J is TRBJ2-7 and V is TRBV4-1; D uncertain. This CDR3 is built from 14 residues. V lost 1 base and J 1 base, leaving 8 bases between the germline ends. CDR1 is MGHRA and CDR2 is YSYEKL in the germline V gene.

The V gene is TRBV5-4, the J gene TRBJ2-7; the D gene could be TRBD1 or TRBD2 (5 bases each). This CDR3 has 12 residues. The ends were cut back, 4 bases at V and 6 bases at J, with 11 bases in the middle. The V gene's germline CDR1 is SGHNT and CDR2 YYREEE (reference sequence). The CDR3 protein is CASSPSGGEQYF. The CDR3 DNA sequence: TGTGCCAGCAGCCCTTCTGGGGGCGAGCAGTACTTC. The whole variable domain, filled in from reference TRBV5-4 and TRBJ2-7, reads ETGVTQSPTHLIKTRGQQVTLRCSSQSGHNTVSWYQQALGQGPQFIFQYYREEENGRGNFPPRFSGLQFPNYSSELNVNALELDDSALYLCASSPSGGEQYFGPGTRLTVT.

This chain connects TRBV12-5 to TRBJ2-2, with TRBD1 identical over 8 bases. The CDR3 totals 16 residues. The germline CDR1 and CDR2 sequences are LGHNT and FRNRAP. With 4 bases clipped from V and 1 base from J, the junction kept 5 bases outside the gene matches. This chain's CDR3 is CASGSTGGENTGELFF. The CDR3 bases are TGTGCTAGTGGTTCCACAGGGGGAGAGAACACCGGGGAGCTGTTTTTT.

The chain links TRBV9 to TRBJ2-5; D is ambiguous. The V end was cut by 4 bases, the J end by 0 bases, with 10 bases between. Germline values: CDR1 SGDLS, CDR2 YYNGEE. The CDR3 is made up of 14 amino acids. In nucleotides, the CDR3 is TGTGCCAGCAGCCCCTGGACGGACCAAGAGACCCAGTACTTC. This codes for CASSPWTDQETQYF.

CDR3 region: CASSKTGYNTEAFF. As DNA, the CDR3 is TGTGCCAGCAGTAAGACAGGGTACAACACTGAAGCTTTCTTT. The chain links TRBV6-5 to TRBJ1-1, with 7 positions matching TRBD1. The CDR3 is made up of 14 amino acids. Germline V gene data show CDR1 as MNHEY and CDR2 as SVGAGI. J lost 2 bases, V lost 5 bases, and 5 bases had no gene match.

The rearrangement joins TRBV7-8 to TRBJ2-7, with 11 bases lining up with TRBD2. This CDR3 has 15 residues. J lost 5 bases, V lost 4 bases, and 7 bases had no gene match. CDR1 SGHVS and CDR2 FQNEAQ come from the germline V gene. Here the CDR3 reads CASSSTSGIRNEQYF. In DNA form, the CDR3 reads TGTGCCAGCAGCTCGACTAGCGGGATTCGGAACGAGCAGTACTTC.

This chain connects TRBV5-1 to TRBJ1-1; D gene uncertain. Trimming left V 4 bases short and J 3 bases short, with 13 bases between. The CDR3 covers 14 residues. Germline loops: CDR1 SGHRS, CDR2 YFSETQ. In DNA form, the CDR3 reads TGCGCCAGCAGCCTGTCGCCTGGTGACACTGAAGCTTTCTTT. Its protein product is CASSLSPGDTEAFF.

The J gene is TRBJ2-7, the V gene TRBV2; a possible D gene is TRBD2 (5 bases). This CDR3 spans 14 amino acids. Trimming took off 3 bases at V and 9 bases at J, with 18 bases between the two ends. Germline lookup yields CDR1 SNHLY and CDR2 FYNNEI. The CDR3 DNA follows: TGTGCCAGCAGTGACCCCCACCTAGCCTCTGGGCAGTACTTC. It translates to CASSDPHLASGQYF. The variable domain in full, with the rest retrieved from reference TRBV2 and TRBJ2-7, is EPEVTQTPSHQVTQMGQEVILRCVPISNHLYFYWYRQILGQKVEFLVSFYNNEISEKSEIFDDQFSVERPDGSNFTLKIRSTKLEDSAMYFCASSDPHLASGQYFGPGTRLTVT.

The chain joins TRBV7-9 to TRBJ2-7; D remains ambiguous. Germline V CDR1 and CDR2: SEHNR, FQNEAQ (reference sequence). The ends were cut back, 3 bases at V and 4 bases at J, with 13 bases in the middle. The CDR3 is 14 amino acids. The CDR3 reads CASSLGPGVYEQYF. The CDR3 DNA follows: TGTGCCAGCAGCTTGGGTCCTGGCGTGTACGAGCAGTACTTC. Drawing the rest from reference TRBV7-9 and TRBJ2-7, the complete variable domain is DTGVSQNPRHKITKRGQNVTFRCDPISEHNRLYWYRQTLGQGPEFLTYFQNEAQLEKSRLLSDRFSAERPKGSFSTLEIQRTEQGDSAMYLCASSLGPGVYEQYFGPGTRLTVT.

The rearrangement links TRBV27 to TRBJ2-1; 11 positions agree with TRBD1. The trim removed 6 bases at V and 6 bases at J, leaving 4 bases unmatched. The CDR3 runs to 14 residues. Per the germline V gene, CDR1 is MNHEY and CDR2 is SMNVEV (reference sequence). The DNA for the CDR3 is TGTGCCAGCAGCCTAGGGACAGGGGGCAATGAGCAGTTCTTC. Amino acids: CASSLGTGGNEQFF.

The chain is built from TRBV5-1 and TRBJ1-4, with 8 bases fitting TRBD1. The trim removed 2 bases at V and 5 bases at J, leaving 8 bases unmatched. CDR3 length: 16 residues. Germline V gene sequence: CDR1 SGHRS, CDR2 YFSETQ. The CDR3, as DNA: TGCGCCAGCAGCTTACCCGCCGGGACAGGAAATGAAAAACTGTTTTTT. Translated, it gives CASSLPAGTGNEKLFF.

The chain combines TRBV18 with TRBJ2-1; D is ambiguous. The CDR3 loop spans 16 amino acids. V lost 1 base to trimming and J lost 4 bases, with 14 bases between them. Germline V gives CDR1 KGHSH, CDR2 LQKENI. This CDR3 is CASSPQATETYNEQFF. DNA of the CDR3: TGTGCCAGCTCACCACAGGCAACAGAAACTTACAATGAGCAGTTCTTC.

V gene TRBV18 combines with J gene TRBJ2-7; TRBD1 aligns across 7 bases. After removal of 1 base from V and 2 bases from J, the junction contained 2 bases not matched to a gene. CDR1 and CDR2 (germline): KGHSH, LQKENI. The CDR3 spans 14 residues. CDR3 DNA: TGTGCCAGCTCACCACGGACAGGCACCTACGAGCAGTACTTC. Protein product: CASSPRTGTYEQYF.

The CDR3 spells CAWSGPGHTQYF. The CDR3 nucleotides are TGTGCCTGGAGTGGCCCGGGGCATACGCAGTATTTT. V is TRBV30 and J is TRBJ2-3; D assignment may be TRBD1 or TRBD2 (5 bases each). CDR3 length: 12 amino acids. The germline gives CDR1 GTSNPN, CDR2 SVGIG (reference sequence). The V and J ends lost 1 base and 7 bases respectively, with 9 bases between them.

The CDR3 bases are TGTGCCAGCAGCCGTCGAGGCGCGGGGGACGGGTATCAGCCCCAGCATTTT. As protein: CASSRRGAGDGYQPQHF. The chain uses TRBV7-9 and TRBJ1-5, with TRBD1 as a possible D gene (5 bases). Germline V gene data show CDR1 as SEHNR and CDR2 as FQNEAQ (reference sequence). Trimming removed 5 bases from V and 5 bases from J, with 22 bases in between. This CDR3 comprises 17 residues. Variable domain in full (rest from reference TRBV7-9 and TRBJ1-5): DTGVSQNPRHKITKRGQNVTFRCDPISEHNRLYWYRQTLGQGPEFLTYFQNEAQLEKSRLLSDRFSAERPKGSFSTLEIQRTEQGDSAMYLCASSRRGAGDGYQPQHFGDGTRLSIL.

The CDR3 region is CASSIGFNYGYTF. In nucleotides, the CDR3 is TGTGCCAGTAGTATAGGGTTCAACTATGGCTACACCTTC. J is TRBJ1-2 and V is TRBV19, with D uncertain. CDR3 size: 13 residues. V was pared by 1 base and J by 2 bases, with 5 bases between. Looked up from germline, CDR1 is LNHDA and CDR2 is SQIVND (reference sequence).